This T cell receptor (beta chain) was captured in a study of control samples from healthy donors and cancer patients. Produced via immunoSEQ multiplex PCR; TCRdb's table is partial and in-frame only. The table shows some 250,000 clones, with roughly 82% occurring only once. This clone was counted a few times. V lost 6 bases and J lost 6, with 10 bases in between. The V gene's germline CDR1 is DFQATT and CDR2 SNEGSKA (reference sequence). The CDR3 runs to 11 residues. The gene calls are TRBV20-1 and TRBJ2-3; D is unresolved. The TCR originated in a woman aged 60-75 years with lung cancer. The sequencing sample was made of PBMCs. The DNA for the CDR3 is TGCAGTGCCCGCCGGTCGGATACGCAGTATTTT. The encoded protein is CSARRSDTQYF.